These 9 T cell receptor beta chains were all obtained from the same sample, sequenced in a study of blood T cell repertoires in COVID-19. Sequencing used immunoSEQ multiplex PCR; TCRdb keeps in-frame clones, though not all of them. The data contain some 160,000 clones, approximately 92% of them seen just once; the ten biggest clones take up just over 3%. The specimen sequenced was peripheral blood. The receptors come from a woman in her fifties or sixties with active COVID-19.

This rearrangement joins TRBV18 to TRBJ2-4, with D possibly being TRBD2 (7 bases). The CDR3 extends over 15 amino acids. Trimming stripped 0 bases from V and 5 bases from J, with 11 bases between. Per the germline V gene, CDR1 is KGHSH and CDR2 is LQKENI. CDR3 protein: CASSPPGGRQNIQYF. The CDR3 DNA follows: TGTGCCAGCTCACCACCGGGGGGGCGGCAAAACATTCAGTACTTC.

This chain joins TRBV7-2 and TRBJ1-2; 7 bases map to TRBD1. Unmatched junction bases numbered 5, after V lost 1 base and J lost 3 bases. Germline lookup yields CDR1 SGHTA and CDR2 FQGNSA. The CDR3 runs 15 residues. CDR3 in amino acids: CASSLGGGADYGYTF. CDR3 nucleotides: TGTGCCAGCAGCTTAGGAGGGGGCGCCGACTATGGCTACACCTTC.

The chain links TRBV6-5 to TRBJ1-1; no firm D call. The V gene lost 7 bases and the J gene lost 2 bases, with 11 bases spanning the gap. Per germline, CDR1 MNHEY and CDR2 SVGAGI. The CDR3 loop spans 13 amino acids. The CDR3 bases are TGTGCCAGCATATCGAGCTTTAACACTGAAGCTTTCTTT. It translates to CASISSFNTEAFF.

This chain links TRBV18 with TRBJ1-1; no clear D. Germline loops: CDR1 KGHSH, CDR2 LQKENI. V was trimmed by 1 base and J by 5 bases, leaving 8 bases between them. CDR3 size: 13 residues. The CDR3 coding sequence is TGTGCCAGCTCACCACTCCTTGCGACTGAAGCTTTCTTT. It yields the protein CASSPLLATEAFF.

The gene calls are TRBV6-2 or TRBV6-3 and TRBJ2-7, with D maybe TRBD2 (6 bases). This CDR3 is built from 16 residues. V was clipped by 3 bases and J by 7 bases, with 22 bases between them. CDR1 and CDR2 (germline): MNHEY, SVGEGT. CDR3 residues: CASSYVRGLPRLEQYF. CDR3 DNA sequence: TGTGCCAGCAGTTATGTCCGGGGACTTCCACGTTTAGAGCAGTACTTC.

V and J are TRBV4-1 and TRBJ1-6; 8 nucleotides align to TRBD1. Germline-derived CDR1 and CDR2 are MGHRA and YSYEKL. The CDR3 has 14 amino acids. J lost 14 bases, V lost 0 bases, and 6 bases had no gene match. Written as DNA, the CDR3 is TGCGCCAGCAGCCAAGAAGAGGACAGGGCTACCCTCCACTTT. Its protein product is CASSQEEDRATLHF.

This chain uses TRBV5-8 with TRBJ2-2, with TRBD1 matching over 12 bases. The germline V gene has CDR1 SGHTS and CDR2 YDEGEE. V lost 4 bases to trimming and J lost 5 bases; unmatched junction nucleotides: 6. The CDR3 extends over 16 amino acids. CDR3 DNA: TGTGCCAGCAGCCTCCCGGGACAGGGGGCGACCGGGGAGCTGTTTTTT. It codes for CASSLPGQGATGELFF.

The J gene is TRBJ1-4, the V gene TRBV6-5; 7 bases line up with TRBD1. Germline assignment: CDR1 MNHEY and CDR2 SVGAGI. The CDR3 length is 13 residues. The V segment lost 7 bases and the J segment 8 bases; nucleotides outside the gene matches: 7. The CDR3 region has the DNA TGTGCCAGCACGAGGCAGGGGGGCGAAAAACTGTTTTTT. Amino acids: CASTRQGGEKLFF.

This rearrangement joins TRBV7-3 to TRBJ2-5, with 8 nucleotides matching TRBD1. Germline-derived CDR1 and CDR2 are SGHTA and FQGTGA. The trim removed 4 bases at V and 7 bases at J, leaving 8 bases unmatched. CDR3 length: 14 amino acids. The CDR3 loop is CASSSGTGGGTQYF. The CDR3 bases are TGTGCCAGCAGCTCCGGGACAGGCGGAGGGACCCAGTACTTC.